This T cell receptor (beta chain) came from a study of CD8 T cells in ankylosing spondylitis. Points from the study as a whole: Clones linked to disease were reported to show significant enrichment in matched ankylosing spondylitis synovial fluid. Fewer than 10 highly homologous variants formed a TCR beta motif that appeared characteristic of ankylosing spondylitis blood. Earlier authors reported some of these motif variants in reactive arthritis synovial fluid and blood.

Worth noting for this clonotype: Its antigen remains unknown.

The CDR3 spans 15 residues. V was shortened by 6 bases and J by 0 bases, with 13 bases between the two germline ends. Each TCR beta library was made by quantitative 5'-RACE that incorporated molecular barcodes. MiXCR was run by TCRdb on the 5' RACE reads, yielding one entry per CDR3 protein. The data hold 150,000 or so distinct CDR3 sequences, with 11% observed a single time. What was sequenced was blood, either unsorted or a sorted T cell fraction (not recorded which). The TCR was taken from a male donor with ankylosing spondylitis or in good health (not recorded which). The chain combines TRBV12-3 or TRBV12-4 with TRBJ2-3, with a possible D match to TRBD1 (7 bases). The CDR3 DNA follows: TGTGCCAGCAGCTCAGGGGGGATGAGCACAGATACGCAGTATTTT. Protein product: CASSSGGMSTDTQYF.